The 30 T cell receptor beta chains presented below share a single source sample, sequenced in a study of regulatory and conventional T cells in RAG deficiency. This table comes from immunoSEQ multiplex PCR, and its TCRdb copy is limited to in-frame clones, with some not included. In the table there are 25,000 to 35,000 clones, 90% of which are singletons. These data were also reused for a study on regulatory T cells. In that study: Primers: 52 TRBV forward and 13 TRBJ reverse.

The sequenced sample consisted of CD8+ T cells sorted from blood. Source of these receptors: a human donor in good health.

The V and J genes are TRBV7-2 and TRBJ2-5; 9 nucleotides line up with TRBD2. The DNA matches TRBJ2-7 better at its end, which makes the J call doubtful. The length of the CDR3 is 14 residues. Germline V CDR1 and CDR2: SGHTA, FQGNSA. CDR3 in DNA: TGTGCCAGCAGCCCTAGCGGGGAATTTTACGAGCAGTACTTC. Its translation is CASSPSGEFYEQYF.

This clone was found once. V usage is TRBV14 and J usage is TRBJ2-5; D not resolved. This CDR3 contains 13 residues. In germline, CDR1 is SGHDN, CDR2 FVKESK. Between the trimmed V and J ends, which lost 1 base and 6 bases, there was a span of 9 bases. CDR3 coding DNA: TGTGCCAGCAGCCAAGGTAGCCCCCAGACCCAGTACTTC. Its protein is CASSQGSPQTQYF.

The chain employs TRBV30 and TRBJ1-4; 9 bases fit TRBD1. The CDR3 covers 13 residues. Losses at the gene ends were 2 bases for V and 8 bases for J; bases not matched to a gene: 3. Germline V CDR1 and CDR2: GTSNPN, SVGIG (reference sequence). The CDR3 loop reads CAWSLTGGEKLFF. CDR3 sequence (DNA): TGTGCCTGGAGTTTAACAGGGGGCGAAAAACTGTTTTTT.

The chain carries TRBV5-6 and TRBJ1-1, with 10 bases fitting TRBD1. Germline CDR1 is SGHDT and CDR2 is YYEEEE. V shed 5 bases, J shed 4 bases, and the junction held 2 bases outside the gene matches. The CDR3 has 13 residues. The CDR3 region has the DNA TGTGCCAGCAGGTGGACAGGGGGCACTGAAGCTTTCTTT. This codes for CASRWTGGTEAFF.

The sample holds one count of this clone. The V and J genes are TRBV9 and TRBJ2-5, with D possibly TRBD2 on 7 matching bases. V dropped 0 bases and J dropped 3 bases, with 12 bases sitting between them. From germline, CDR1 is SGDLS and CDR2 YYNGEE. The CDR3 totals 15 residues. In DNA, the CDR3 is TGTGCCAGCAGCGTAGAGGGGGGGTCGGAAGAGACCCAGTACTTC. This gives the protein CASSVEGGSEETQYF.

This chain's CDR3 is CASSLVPGQADYEQYF. In DNA form, the CDR3 reads TGTGCCAGCAGCTTAGTTCCGGGACAGGCCGATTACGAGCAGTACTTC. The chain is built from TRBV7-6 and TRBJ2-7; 8 bases map to TRBD1. Unmatched junction bases numbered 9, after V lost 1 base and J lost 4 bases. CDR3 length equals 16 residues. Germline V gives CDR1 SGHVS, CDR2 FNYEAQ.

The chain recombines TRBV6-1 with TRBJ1-2; D ambiguous. This CDR3 has 16 residues. Germline V CDR1 and CDR2: MNHNS, SASEGT. Trimming left V 0 bases short and J 2 bases short, with 13 bases between. In DNA form, the CDR3 reads TGTGCCAGCAGTGAAGCGTATGGACTGGGGAACTATGGCTACACCTTC. It is translated as CASSEAYGLGNYGYTF.

On this clone: Other DNA variants within this sample encode the same CDR3. This chain joins TRBV11-2 and TRBJ2-1; 7 bases align to TRBD2. This CDR3 is 19 amino acids long. Germline trimming cut 2 bases from V and 0 bases from J; bases unmatched to any gene: 13. CDR1 and CDR2 (germline): SGHAT, FQNNGV. The CDR3 sequence: CASSLNGRGGRGSYNEQFF. CDR3 sequence (DNA): TGTGCCAGCAGCTTAAACGGACGGGGAGGGAGGGGCTCCTACAATGAGCAGTTCTTC.

This sequence joins TRBV7-9 and TRBJ2-1; D gene unclear. Germline values: CDR1 SEHNR, CDR2 FQNEAQ (reference sequence). The ends were cut back, 5 bases at V and 0 bases at J, with 8 bases in the middle. The CDR3 has 14 amino acids. CDR3 in DNA: TGTGCCAGCAGCGCGGAAAGCTCCTACAATGAGCAGTTCTTC. Protein sequence: CASSAESSYNEQFF.

The J gene is TRBJ2-7, the V gene TRBV27; D uncertain. This CDR3 contains 13 residues. Trimming cost V 3 bases and J 3 bases, with 9 bases left between them. In germline, CDR1 is MNHEY, CDR2 SMNVEV (reference sequence). For the CDR3, the DNA is TGTGCCAGCAGTTTGTCAGCGAACTACGAGCAGTACTTC. Protein sequence: CASSLSANYEQYF.

This chain links TRBV11-2 with TRBJ2-3; D not resolved. Germline-derived CDR1 and CDR2 are SGHAT and FQNNGV. CDR3 length: 16 amino acids. Between the trimmed V and J ends, which lost 0 bases and 2 bases, there was a span of 12 bases. The CDR3 sequence is CASSLDPPPPTDTQYF. The CDR3 nucleotides read TGTGCCAGCAGCTTAGACCCACCACCCCCCACAGATACGCAGTATTTT.

The rearrangement uses TRBV6-1 and TRBJ2-5; D is ambiguous. CDR3 length equals 13 residues. Trimming took off 1 base at V and 5 bases at J, with 8 bases between the two ends. CDR1 and CDR2 (germline): MNHNS, SASEGT. The CDR3 here is CASSEVGIETQYF. CDR3 DNA sequence: TGTGCCAGCAGTGAAGTAGGGATTGAGACCCAGTACTTC.

CDR3 nucleotide sequence: TGTGCCAGCAGCTTGGGAGGGGCGGCCTACGAGCAGTACTTC. It encodes CASSLGGAAYEQYF. The J gene is TRBJ2-7, the V gene TRBV5-4; tentatively, D is TRBD1 or TRBD2 (5 bases each). The ends were cut back, 0 bases at V and 2 bases at J, with 9 bases in the middle. Germline CDR1 reads SGHNT; CDR2 reads YYREEE (reference sequence). The CDR3 is 14 residues long.

The chain uses TRBV7-6 and TRBJ2-5, with TRBD2 identical over 13 bases. CDR3 length: 15 residues. Germline CDR1 and CDR2: SGHVS and FNYEAQ. Trimming at V came to 5 bases and at J to 3 bases, leaving 3 bases not matched to a gene. The CDR3 is CASSDTSGGEETQYF. In DNA, the CDR3 is TGTGCCAGCAGCGACACTAGCGGGGGGGAAGAGACCCAGTACTTC. The whole variable domain, remainder taken from reference TRBV7-6 and TRBJ2-5, is GAGVSQSPRYKVTKRGQDVALRCDPISGHVSLYWYRQALGQGPEFLTYFNYEAQQDKSGLPNDRFSAERPEGSISTLTIQRTEQRDSAMYRCASSDTSGGEETQYFGPGTRLLVL.

This rearrangement joins TRBV19 to TRBJ2-1, with TRBD1 matching over 10 bases. The V segment lost 7 bases and the J segment 6 bases; nucleotides outside the gene matches: 9. The CDR3 contains 15 residues. CDR1 and CDR2 (germline): LNHDA, SQIVND (reference sequence). The CDR3: CASTPGTGVRNEQFF. CDR3 nucleotides: TGTGCCAGTACCCCAGGGACAGGGGTTCGCAATGAGCAGTTCTTC. The entire variable domain, with the rest obtained from reference TRBV19 and TRBJ2-1, is as follows: DGGITQSPKYLFRKEGQNVTLSCEQNLNHDAMYWYRQDPGQGLRLIYYSQIVNDFQKGDIAEGYSVSREKKESFPLTVTSAQKNPTAFYLCASTPGTGVRNEQFFGPGTRLTVL.

The V gene is TRBV7-9, the J gene TRBJ1-2, with TRBD1 identical over 7 bases. Trimming at V came to 10 bases and at J to 2 bases, leaving 16 bases not matched to a gene. The germline V gene encodes CDR1 SEHNR and CDR2 FQNEAQ (reference sequence). The CDR3 is 16 residues long. CDR3 DNA sequence: TGTGCCACCACAGAGGAAAGAGGGGGCTGGAACTATGGCTACACCTTC. Translation: CATTEERGGWNYGYTF.

This clone appeared a single time. The chain employs TRBV5-1 and TRBJ2-7; D is unresolved. Germline assignment: CDR1 SGHRS and CDR2 YFSETQ. The CDR3 loop spans 11 amino acids. V lost 6 bases and J lost 4, with 8 bases in between. CDR3 residues: CASTKGYEQYF. CDR3 coding DNA: TGCGCCAGCACCAAAGGGTACGAGCAGTACTTC.

The sample holds one count of this clone. The rearrangement links TRBV5-6 to TRBJ2-7; 11 bases map to TRBD1. The CDR3 length is 15 residues. The V segment lost 4 bases and the J segment 3 bases; nucleotides outside the gene matches: 6. Germline values: CDR1 SGHDT, CDR2 YYEEEE. The CDR3 DNA is TGTGCCAGCAGCCCAACCGGGACAGGGGGCTACGAGCAGTACTTC. Translated: CASSPTGTGGYEQYF. Complete variable domain (other parts from reference TRBV5-6 and TRBJ2-7): DAGVTQSPTHLIKTRGQQVTLRCSPKSGHDTVSWYQQALGQGPQFIFQYYEEEERQRGNFPDRFSGHQFPNYSSELNVNALLLGDSALYLCASSPTGTGGYEQYFGPGTRLTVT.

V and J are TRBV30 and TRBJ2-7; 11 bases agree with TRBD2. The CDR3 contains 13 residues. The V segment lost 0 bases and the J segment 12 bases; nucleotides outside the gene matches: 7. Germline assignment: CDR1 GTSNPN and CDR2 SVGIG (reference sequence). The CDR3, as DNA: TGTGCCTGGAGTGTACGAACTAGCGGGAGAATGTACTTC. It specifies CAWSVRTSGRMYF.

The rearrangement uses TRBV7-2 and TRBJ2-7; 12 nucleotides match TRBD2. V was clipped by 1 base and J by 7 bases; unmatched bases: 2. The CDR3 is 14 residues long. CDR1 and CDR2 from the germline V gene are SGHTA and FQGNSA. CDR3 DNA: TGTGCCAGCAGCTTAGAACTAGCGGGAGGAGAGCAGTACTTC. It codes for CASSLELAGGEQYF.

This sequence joins TRBV5-4 and TRBJ1-3; D call uncertain. Germline V gives CDR1 SGHNT, CDR2 YYREEE (reference sequence). V lost 1 base and J 8 bases, leaving 10 bases between the germline ends. The CDR3 has 13 amino acids. CDR3 sequence (DNA): TGTGCCAGCAGCTTGAGCTTGGGAGACACCATATATTTT. Its protein is CASSLSLGDTIYF.

Concerning this clone: Germline and junction disagree at one end, which may indicate a read error. The chain employs TRBV28 and TRBJ1-6, with 7 bases fitting TRBD1. Germline V gene lookup returns CDR1 MDHEN and CDR2 SYDVKM. CDR3 length equals 15 residues. Here the CDR3 reads CASNLVGTEFPPLHF. The CDR3 bases are TGTGCCAGCAATTTAGTCGGGACAGAGTTCCCACCCCTCCACTTT.

V usage is TRBV6-6 and J usage is TRBJ2-3; 8 positions match TRBD1. The length of the CDR3 is 14 residues. With V trimmed by 6 bases and J by 2 bases, 4 bases remained unmatched. Germline CDR1 reads MNHNY; CDR2 reads SVGAGI (reference sequence). CDR3 loop: CASSRTGNTDTQYF. DNA of the CDR3: TGTGCCAGCAGCAGGACAGGGAACACAGATACGCAGTATTTT.

This chain connects TRBV4-1 to TRBJ2-1, with D perhaps TRBD1 (6 bases). Per germline, CDR1 MGHRA and CDR2 YSYEKL. Deletions cut 3 bases from V and 9 bases from J, with 12 bases between. The CDR3 is 13 amino acids. The DNA for the CDR3 is TGCGCCAGCAGCCAGTGGACAGCTGGTGAGCAGTTCTTC. This gives the protein CASSQWTAGEQFF.

V usage is TRBV28 and J usage is TRBJ2-5, with TRBD1 matching over 11 bases. Trimming at V came to 5 bases and at J to 3 bases, leaving 14 bases not matched to a gene. Germline V gene lookup returns CDR1 MDHEN and CDR2 SYDVKM. The CDR3 extends over 18 amino acids. CDR3 protein: CASSNRLGTGGREETQYF. CDR3 nucleotide sequence: TGTGCCAGCAGTAATCGCTTAGGGACAGGGGGAAGGGAAGAGACCCAGTACTTC.

The J gene is TRBJ1-2, the V gene TRBV4-1, with D maybe TRBD1 (6 bases). CDR3 length equals 18 residues. The V end was cut by 1 base, the J end by 3 bases, with 21 bases between. The germline V gene encodes CDR1 MGHRA and CDR2 YSYEKL. CDR3 bases: TGCGCCAGCAGCCAAGCTGAACAGGGAAGGGCCGTCGACTATGGCTACACCTTC. It yields the protein CASSQAEQGRAVDYGYTF.

This rearrangement joins TRBV5-6 to TRBJ2-2; 9 bases are a match to TRBD2. V shed 2 bases, J shed 12 bases, and the junction held 5 bases outside the gene matches. This CDR3 spans 13 amino acids. The germline CDR1 and CDR2 sequences are SGHDT and YYEEEE. CDR3 loop: CASSFAGGRKLFF. The CDR3 DNA follows: TGTGCCAGCAGCTTCGCGGGAGGGCGCAAGCTGTTTTTT.

The rearrangement uses TRBV11-3 and TRBJ2-1; no firm D call. Trimming removed 1 base from V and 8 bases from J, with 6 bases in between. CDR1 and CDR2 (germline): SGHNT, YENEEA. The CDR3 contains 12 residues. The CDR3 nucleotides read TGTGCCAGCAGCTTAGGGAGCGATGAGCAGTTCTTC. The encoded protein is CASSLGSDEQFF.

The chain combines TRBV5-6 with TRBJ2-5; D gene ambiguous. CDR1 and CDR2 (germline): SGHDT, YYEEEE. The V and J ends lost 0 bases and 2 bases respectively, with 11 bases between them. The CDR3 covers 15 residues. The chain's CDR3 is CASSLVGPEQETQYF. The CDR3 DNA is TGTGCCAGCAGCTTGGTCGGGCCCGAACAAGAGACCCAGTACTTC. The entire variable domain, with the rest obtained from reference TRBV5-6 and TRBJ2-5, is as follows: DAGVTQSPTHLIKTRGQQVTLRCSPKSGHDTVSWYQQALGQGPQFIFQYYEEEERQRGNFPDRFSGHQFPNYSSELNVNALLLGDSALYLCASSLVGPEQETQYFGPGTRLLVL.

CDR3 sequence: CASSSGEMEAGANYGYTF. In DNA form, the CDR3 reads TGTGCCAGCAGCTCGGGCGAAATGGAGGCGGGGGCTAACTATGGCTACACCTTC. The genes are TRBV5-6 and TRBJ1-2; maybe TRBD1 (5 bases). CDR1 and CDR2 (germline): SGHDT, YYEEEE. There are 18 residues in the CDR3. The ends were cut back, 3 bases at V and 0 bases at J, with 21 bases in the middle.